The 9 T cell receptor beta chains in this list originate from one sample, sequenced in a study of cytomegalovirus exposure and HLA in healthy donors. The primer mix had 60 Vbeta and 13 Jbeta primers. Assay used: immunoSEQ multiplex PCR; TCRdb lists only in-frame clones, some missing. Its table lists about 58,000 clones. Sequenced material: PBMCs. These receptors all stem from a young woman in good health and CMV-seronegative.

Of note for this clone: The sample contains more than one DNA sequence encoding this CDR3. V and J are TRBV20-1 and TRBJ1-6; D not resolved. Trimming took 1 base from V and 13 from J, leaving 8 bases between them. Germline assignment: CDR1 DFQATT and CDR2 SNEGSKA (reference sequence). The CDR3 is 11 residues long. The CDR3 reads CSARAGFPLHF. For the CDR3, the DNA is TGCAGTGCTAGAGCCGGGTTCCCCCTCCACTTT.

V and J are TRBV6-6 and TRBJ1-2; TRBD1 matches 7 bases. J lost 6 bases, V lost 0 bases, and 7 bases had no gene match. This CDR3 comprises 15 residues. Germline V gene data show CDR1 as MNHNY and CDR2 as SVGAGI (reference sequence). The CDR3 spells CASSYSMRGLDGYTF. The CDR3 DNA reads TGTGCCAGCAGTTACTCGATGAGGGGGCTCGATGGCTACACCTTC.

This rearrangement joins TRBV4-1 to TRBJ2-5; weak D call: TRBD2 (5 bases). Trimming shortened V by 1 base and J by 5 bases, and 8 bases separated the two germline ends. CDR3 length: 13 amino acids. Germline V gives CDR1 MGHRA, CDR2 YSYEKL. CDR3 bases: TGCGCCAGCAGCCAAGCGCCGGGGGAGACCCAGTACTTC. Protein: CASSQAPGETQYF.

This rearrangement joins TRBV27 to TRBJ1-1; 10 bases align to TRBD1. The CDR3 contains 15 residues. V was clipped by 9 bases and J by 7 bases; unmatched bases: 14. The V gene's germline CDR1 is MNHEY and CDR2 SMNVEV (reference sequence). The CDR3 nucleotides read TGTGCCAGTTCCAGGGGGGACAGGGGAGAAAATGAAGCTTTCTTT. Protein product: CASSRGDRGENEAFF.

The chain couples TRBV28 to TRBJ2-7; 7 bases agree with TRBD1. The ends lost 8 bases at V and 4 bases at J; junction bases unmatched: 17. From germline, CDR1 is MDHEN and CDR2 SYDVKM. The CDR3 extends over 16 amino acids. Here the CDR3 DNA reads TGTGCCAGCCTAGCCCCGGGACAGCGACCTCTGTACGAGCAGTACTTC. Translating gives CASLAPGQRPLYEQYF.

This rearrangement joins TRBV13 to TRBJ2-7, with TRBD2 as a possible D gene (5 bases). V dropped 5 bases and J dropped 3 bases, with 17 bases sitting between them. This CDR3 region has 15 residues. Germline V lookup: CDR1 PRHDT, CDR2 FYEKMQ (reference sequence). CDR3 nucleotides: TGTGCCAGCAGCGGAGGCCTTTACGGCCGCTACGAGCAGTACTTC. Residues: CASSGGLYGRYEQYF.

The chain recombines TRBV28 with TRBJ1-2, with TRBD1 as a possible D gene (6 bases). This CDR3 is 14 amino acids long. Germline CDR1 and CDR2: MDHEN and SYDVKM. V dropped 6 bases and J dropped 2 bases, with 13 bases sitting between them. In DNA, the CDR3 is TGTGCCAGCAGGATCCCAACAGGGAACTATGGCTACACCTTC. Translation gives CASRIPTGNYGYTF.

This chain links TRBV2 with TRBJ1-1; possible D gene TRBD1, 6 bases. Germline-derived CDR1 and CDR2 are SNHLY and FYNNEI. V was pared by 8 bases and J by 4 bases, with 11 bases between. The CDR3 is 12 residues long. The CDR3 reads CASRQGLTEAFF. The CDR3 region has the DNA TGTGCCAGCCGTCAGGGGCTCACTGAAGCTTTCTTT. Filled out from reference TRBV2 and TRBJ1-1, the complete variable domain reads EPEVTQTPSHQVTQMGQEVILRCVPISNHLYFYWYRQILGQKVEFLVSFYNNEISEKSEIFDDQFSVERPDGSNFTLKIRSTKLEDSAMYFCASRQGLTEAFFGQGTRLTVV.

The gene calls are TRBV9 and TRBJ2-7; 14 nucleotides agree with TRBD2. The CDR3 runs to 19 residues. V trimming: 4 bases; J trimming: 1 base; junction bases outside the gene matches: 13. Germline CDR1 reads SGDLS; CDR2 reads YYNGEE. CDR3 coding DNA: TGTGCCAGCAGCCCACCGGGACTAGCGGGAGAGAGGGGGTCCTACGAGCAGTACTTC. This codes for CASSPPGLAGERGSYEQYF.